This TCR beta chain was obtained from a study of T cell responses to AZD1222 COVID-19 vaccine. In its sample, this clone was seen a few times. What it recognizes is unknown. Study-level findings and limits: There were vaccine-associated CD4 TCRs across spike, dominant at 160-218 and 743-854. In a largely white British group with more females than males, clonal diversity was possibly underestimated. A rise in Spike-specific TCR breadth and depth followed two AZD1222 doses. None of the repertoires were sampled until the peak T cell response had passed.

The method was immunoSEQ multiplex PCR; TCRdb's version includes in-frame clones alone and lacks a portion of them. This sample has approximately 140,000 clones, with around 93% found just once. Trimming removed 3 bases at V and 4 bases at J, with 11 bases between. The length of the CDR3 is 14 residues. Germline CDR1 reads MNHNS; CDR2 reads SASEGT. This chain joins TRBV6-1 and TRBJ2-3, with D perhaps TRBD1 (5 bases). This TCR derives from an adult in good health. This material consisted of peripheral blood, taken on day 0 of AZD1222 vaccination. The CDR3 region has the DNA TGTGCCAGCAGTGACCATCGACAGCCAGATACGCAGTATTTT. It specifies CASSDHRQPDTQYF.